One sample yielded the 13 T cell receptor beta chains listed below, sequenced in a study of OX40 agonist ivuxolimab in advanced cancers. TCRdb's table, derived via immunoSEQ multiplex PCR, lists solely in-frame clones and lacks some. The top ten hold 40% to 45% of the sample, which has approximately 17,000 clones, roughly 84% seen once. The sample in question was CD4+ or CD8+ T cells sorted from blood, obtained in a trial of the OX40 agonist ivuxolimab. Receptors were obtained from an adult with an advanced solid tumor such as melanoma, head and neck, liver or kidney cancer.

This clone was detected only a few times. The chain is built from TRBV28 and TRBJ1-4; 7 nucleotides match TRBD1. Trimming at V came to 2 bases and at J to 7 bases, leaving 13 bases not matched to a gene. The CDR3 consists of 17 residues. Germline assignment: CDR1 MDHEN and CDR2 SYDVKM. CDR3: CASSLEGGAAMGEKLFF. As DNA, the CDR3 is TGTGCCAGCAGTTTAGAAGGGGGCGCCGCGATGGGTGAAAAACTGTTTTTT.

V is TRBV27 and J is TRBJ2-7; 10 nucleotides match TRBD1. The CDR3 is made up of 14 amino acids. CDR1 MNHEY and CDR2 SMNVEV come from the germline V gene (reference sequence). The junction had 1 base not matched to a gene; V was cut back by 3 bases and J by 2 bases. The CDR3 loop is CASSFGTGAYEQYF. The DNA of the CDR3 is TGTGCCAGCAGTTTCGGGACAGGGGCCTACGAGCAGTACTTC.

The gene calls are TRBV7-9 and TRBJ1-2, with TRBD1 matching over 7 bases. After removal of 1 base from V and 7 bases from J, the junction contained 9 bases not matched to a gene. Germline V lookup: CDR1 SEHNR, CDR2 FQNEAQ (reference sequence). CDR3 length equals 15 residues. The DNA for the CDR3 is TGTGCCAGCAGCTTAGTGCGGGGAGACAGGGTTGGCTACACCTTC. Its translation: CASSLVRGDRVGYTF.

This chain links TRBV7-2 with TRBJ2-3, with 8 bases lining up with TRBD2. This CDR3 contains 19 residues. The germline gives CDR1 SGHTA, CDR2 FQGNSA. The trim removed 0 bases at V and 0 bases at J, leaving 11 bases unmatched. The DNA of the CDR3 is TGTGCCAGCAGCTTAGCCTGGGCGGGGGGCTTGTCTAGCACAGATACGCAGTATTTT. Amino acids: CASSLAWAGGLSSTDTQYF.

This clone turned up a few times. The J gene is TRBJ2-7, the V gene TRBV7-6; D not certain. V was clipped by 4 bases and J by 1 base, with 11 bases between them. CDR1 and CDR2 (germline): SGHVS, FNYEAQ. CDR3 size: 14 residues. This CDR3 is CASSSEVPSYEQYF. CDR3 nucleotide sequence: TGTGCCAGCAGCTCAGAAGTCCCTTCCTACGAGCAGTACTTC.

This clone showed up just once. The V call is TRBV6-5, the J call TRBJ2-3, with D maybe TRBD2 (5 bases). The V end lost 6 bases, the J end lost 0 bases, and 10 bases lay between the germline ends. This CDR3 region has 14 residues. From germline, CDR1 is MNHEY and CDR2 SVGAGI. CDR3 sequence: CASSPTGSTDTQYF. The CDR3 bases are TGTGCCAGCAGCCCTACGGGGAGCACAGATACGCAGTATTTT.

This clone occurred once. The chain has TRBV27 and TRBJ1-1; 7 nucleotides match TRBD1. The CDR3 is made up of 15 amino acids. Germline V gives CDR1 MNHEY, CDR2 SMNVEV (reference sequence). V shed 1 base and J 1 base; nucleotides not matched to a gene: 3. In DNA, the CDR3 is TGTGCCAGCAGTTTATTCGAGGGGGCGAACACTGAAGCTTTCTTT. Translation gives CASSLFEGANTEAFF.

This clone was detected only a few times. The chain couples TRBV27 to TRBJ2-7; possibly TRBD2 for D (6 bases). Germline V gene sequence: CDR1 MNHEY, CDR2 SMNVEV (reference sequence). The CDR3 sequence is 12 residues long. Trimming removed 5 bases from V and 6 bases from J, with 11 bases in between. CDR3 sequence (DNA): TGTGCCAGCAGTCCGCCCGGGGGCGAGCAGTACTTC. The encoded protein is CASSPPGGEQYF.

The chain links TRBV19 to TRBJ1-4; 8 nucleotides match TRBD1. The CDR3 contains 17 residues. V shed 5 bases, J shed 10 bases, and the junction held 18 bases outside the gene matches. In germline, CDR1 is LNHDA, CDR2 SQIVND (reference sequence). CDR3 nucleotide sequence: TGTGCCAGTAGTCTGACAGGGGCGCCTCATATTGGGTTAAAACTGTTTTTT. Its translation: CASSLTGAPHIGLKLFF.

The genes are TRBV19 and TRBJ2-7, with 10 bases matching TRBD1. Trimming cost V 4 bases and J 2 bases; bases outside gene matches: 5. CDR3 size: 15 residues. Germline values: CDR1 LNHDA, CDR2 SQIVND (reference sequence). The CDR3 reads CASSSGGQGAYEQYF. The DNA for the CDR3 is TGTGCCAGTAGTAGCGGTGGACAGGGGGCCTACGAGCAGTACTTC.

The chain employs TRBV5-4 and TRBJ2-3; D unresolved. The CDR3 length is 12 residues. Germline V gene sequence: CDR1 SGHNT, CDR2 YYREEE (reference sequence). Trimming took 3 bases from V and 7 from J, leaving 9 bases between them. CDR3 nucleotide sequence: TGTGCCAGCAGCTCGTGGGATAATACGCAGTATTTT. Its protein product is CASSSWDNTQYF.

The chain recombines TRBV13 with TRBJ1-6; D possibly corresponds to TRBD1 (6 bases). Germline lookup yields CDR1 PRHDT and CDR2 FYEKMQ (reference sequence). CDR3 size: 16 residues. V was cut by 6 bases and J by 5 bases, with 17 bases left in between. The DNA of the CDR3 is TGTGCCAGCAGTGTCCCTGGGGGGCAGGATAATTCACCCCTCCACTTT. Protein: CASSVPGGQDNSPLHF.

This clone was counted once. This chain links TRBV9 with TRBJ2-5, with 8 bases lining up with TRBD2. Germline lookup yields CDR1 SGDLS and CDR2 YYNGEE. The CDR3 covers 15 residues. V dropped 3 bases and J dropped 7; count of bases not matched to a gene: 11. The CDR3: CASSAPSGPGGTQYF. CDR3 sequence (DNA): TGTGCCAGCAGCGCCCCTAGCGGGCCTGGAGGGACCCAGTACTTC.